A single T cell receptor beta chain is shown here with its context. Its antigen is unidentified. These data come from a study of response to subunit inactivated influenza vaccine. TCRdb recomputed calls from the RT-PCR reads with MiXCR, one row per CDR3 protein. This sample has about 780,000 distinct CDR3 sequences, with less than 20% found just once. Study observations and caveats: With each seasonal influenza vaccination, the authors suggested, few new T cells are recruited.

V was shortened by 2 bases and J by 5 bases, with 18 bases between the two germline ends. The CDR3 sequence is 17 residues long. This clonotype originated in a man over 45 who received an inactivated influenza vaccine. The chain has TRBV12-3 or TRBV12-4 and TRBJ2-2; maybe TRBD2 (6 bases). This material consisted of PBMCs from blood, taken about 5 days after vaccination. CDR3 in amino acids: CASSLRGPGGETGELFF. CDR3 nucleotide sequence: TGTGCCAGCAGTTTAAGGGGACCCGGGGGTGAGACCGGGGAGCTGTTTTTT.